This TCR beta chain was recorded in a study of blood T cell repertoires in COVID-19. Across the whole study: PBMCs, B-cell-depleted T cells, or T cells provided the cDNA or gDNA that made up the material.

Authors' methods: Estimation of nucleated cell counts was performed using reference gene primer amplification. This table comes from immunoSEQ multiplex PCR, and its TCRdb copy is limited to in-frame clones, with some not included. V, J and clone size are those of that table, while D and trimming were read from the DNA. The sample lists 140,000 to 150,000 clones, 85% to 90% seen once, with 1.2% in the top ten. Ages ranged from about 18 to 89 years, with residence in fewer than 25 US areas. The sequence came from a woman in her thirties with acute COVID-19. The sequenced sample was PBMCs or T cells enriched from blood (not recorded which).

The CDR3 loop is CASSSSDRPSYGYTF. The DNA for the CDR3 is TGTGCCAGCAGTTCGAGCGACAGGCCGAGCTATGGCTACACCTTC. V gene TRBV28 combines with J gene TRBJ1-2; D possibly corresponds to TRBD1 (6 bases). This CDR3 comprises 15 residues. V lost 4 bases and J 4 bases, leaving 16 bases between the germline ends. In germline, CDR1 is MDHEN, CDR2 SYDVKM.